This is a list of T cell receptor beta chains from one sample in a study of human T cells and chemical hapten exposure. MiXCR, applied by TCRdb to the RACE reads, yields one record per CDR3 protein. The sample lists tens of thousands of distinct CDR3 sequences, around 30% seen once, with 8.9% in the top ten. The sample here was whole blood, taken in connection with sensitization to the hapten diphenylcyclopropenone (DPC). The receptors come from a man aged 35-49 years with alopecia areata. Some clones in this sample may be carry-over from other donors' samples. The CDR3 runs from the conserved cysteine through the conserved F or W. D genes are given only for firm matches. Clone size is not always given. Where it is, it says once, few, many or a class for expanded clones.

V: TRBV6-1
D: -
J: TRBJ2-5
size: -
CDR3: CASELRSQETQYF
DNA: TGTGCCAGCGAACTGCGGTCTCAAGAGACCCAGTACTTC

V: TRBV28
D: -
J: TRBJ1-1
size: once
CDR3: CASSWGTLFFF
DNA: TGTGCCAGCAGTTGGGGGACCCTATTTTTTTTT

V: TRBV12-3/TRBV12-4
D: -
J: TRBJ1-1
size: few
CDR3: CASSLAGVNTEAFF
DNA: TGTGCCAGCAGCTTAGCCGGGGTGAACACTGAAGCTTTCTTT

V: TRBV20-1
D: -
J: TRBJ2-5
size: -
CDR3: CSARDSETQYF
DNA: TGCAGTGCTAGAGATTCAGAGACCCAGTACTTC

V: TRBV7-2
D: -
J: TRBJ1-1
size: few
CDR3: CASTPGGGGTEAFF
DNA: TGTGCCAGCACCCCGGGAGGGGGGGGCACTGAAGCTTTCTTT

V: TRBV20-1
D: -
J: TRBJ1-5
size: -
CDR3: CSASSRGPSSNQPQHF
DNA: TGCAGTGCTAGCTCGCGGGGCCCGAGTAGCAATCAGCCCCAGCATTTT

V: TRBV6-2/TRBV6-3
D: -
J: TRBJ2-3
size: -
CDR3: CASEAVRRSTSPSTDTQYF
DNA: TGTGCCAGCGAAGCCGTACGGCGGAGTACCTCTCCTAGCACAGATACGCAGTATTTT

V: TRBV7-2
D: TRBD2
J: TRBJ2-1
size: -
CDR3: CASSGLPETSAGEQFF
DNA: TGTGCCAGCAGCGGACTACCTGAGACTAGCGCAGGTGAGCAGTTCTTC

V: TRBV2
D: -
J: TRBJ2-7
size: -
CDR3: CASSEEGRDEQYF
DNA: TGTGCCAGCAGTGAAGAGGGCAGGGACGAGCAGTACTTC

V: TRBV10-3
D: TRBD2
J: TRBJ2-2
size: -
CDR3: CAISMATSGNGGELFF
DNA: TGTGCCATCAGTATGGCGACTAGCGGGAACGGCGGGGAGCTGTTTTTT

V: TRBV27
D: -
J: TRBJ2-3
size: -
CDR3: CASSLGGATDTQYF
DNA: TGTGCCAGCAGTTTAGGGGGTGCAACAGATACGCAGTATTTT

V: TRBV7-9
D: -
J: TRBJ2-4
size: few
CDR3: CAGEMSGSKNIQYF
DNA: TGTGCCGGAGAGATGTCCGGGTCCAAAAACATTCAGTACTTC

V: TRBV5-1
D: -
J: TRBJ2-2
size: few
CDR3: CASSLGTQSAELFF
DNA: TGCGCCAGCAGCTTGGGCACCCAGTCGGCGGAGCTGTTTTTT

V: TRBV12-3/TRBV12-4
D: -
J: TRBJ2-7
size: -
CDR3: CASTLTGSPGVVYF
DNA: TGTGCCAGCACTCTAACGGGGTCCCCCGGGGTTGTGTACTTC

V: TRBV5-1
D: -
J: TRBJ1-3
size: few
CDR3: CASSPSWGSGNTIYF
DNA: TGCGCCAGCAGCCCGAGTTGGGGCTCCGGAAACACCATATATTTT

V: TRBV20-1
D: -
J: TRBJ2-1
size: few
CDR3: CSATHRESFYNEQFF
DNA: TGCAGTGCTACCCACCGGGAGTCCTTCTACAATGAGCAGTTCTTC